The 25 T cell receptor beta chains given below trace back to one sample, sequenced in a study of T cell responses to AZD1222 COVID-19 vaccine. Only in-frame clones appear in the TCRdb table, and some are missing; sequencing was by immunoSEQ multiplex PCR. The data contain approximately 70,000 clones, over 80% of them singletons. The material sequenced was peripheral blood, taken on day 0 of AZD1222 vaccination. The receptor source for this set is an adult in good health.

This clone has only a few counts. The CDR3 loop reads CASSEALGAFTPQHF. CDR3 nucleotides: TGTGCCAGCAGTGAAGCGCTTGGCGCATTCACGCCCCAGCATTTT. The chain is built from TRBV2 and TRBJ1-5; D ambiguous. V lost 0 bases and J 9 bases, leaving 15 bases between the germline ends. Germline CDR1 is SNHLY and CDR2 is FYNNEI. The CDR3 is 15 residues long.

The J gene is TRBJ2-7, the V gene TRBV28, with a possible D match to TRBD2 (5 bases). This CDR3 has 12 residues. V lost 7 bases to trimming and J lost 7 bases, with 14 bases between them. The V gene's germline CDR1 is MDHEN and CDR2 SYDVKM. The CDR3 sequence is CASNRPEGEQYF. In DNA form, the CDR3 reads TGTGCCAGCAACCGTCCCGAGGGAGAGCAGTACTTC. The entire variable domain, with the rest obtained from reference TRBV28 and TRBJ2-7, is as follows: DVKVTQSSRYLVKRTGEKVFLECVQDMDHENMFWYRQDPGLGLRLIYFSYDVKMKEKGDIPEGYSVSREKKERFSLILESASTNQTSMYLCASNRPEGEQYFGPGTRLTVT.

The gene calls are TRBV5-1 and TRBJ2-5; possibly TRBD2 for D (6 bases). V was trimmed by 0 bases and J by 4 bases, leaving 19 bases between them. The CDR3 is 17 amino acids. Germline assignment: CDR1 SGHRS and CDR2 YFSETQ. The CDR3 here is CASSLDRAVGGRETQYF. In DNA, the CDR3 is TGCGCCAGCAGCTTGGATCGAGCGGTGGGAGGCCGAGAGACCCAGTACTTC.

The gene calls are TRBV3-1 (or the pseudogene TRBV3-2) and TRBJ1-2; 9 nucleotides line up with TRBD1. The J segment lost 9 bases and the V segment lost 4 bases, leaving 3 bases of the junction unmatched. CDR1 is LGHDT and CDR2 is YNNKEL in the germline V gene (reference sequence). The CDR3 totals 12 residues. This CDR3 is CASSPDRGSYTF. CDR3 in DNA: TGTGCCAGCAGCCCGGACAGGGGTAGCTACACCTTC.

CDR3 sequence (DNA): TGTGCCAGCAGCCAAGAGGCAGGTCGTCAGCCCCAGCATTTT. This translates into CASSQEAGRQPQHF. The chain joins TRBV3-1 (or the pseudogene TRBV3-2) to TRBJ1-5; no reliable D call. CDR3 length: 14 amino acids. V lost 0 bases, J lost 6 bases, and 9 bases lay in between. Per the germline V gene, CDR1 is LGHDT and CDR2 is YNNKEL (reference sequence).

This chain connects TRBV7-9 to TRBJ2-7, with D perhaps matching TRBD1 (6 bases). The germline gives CDR1 SEHNR, CDR2 FQNEAQ (reference sequence). The ends were cut back, 5 bases at V and 3 bases at J, with 14 bases in the middle. There are 14 residues in the CDR3. DNA for the CDR3: TGTGCCAGCAGCCGAGGGGGACAAAGCTACGAGCAGTACTTC. Its protein product is CASSRGGQSYEQYF.

This clone was seen a few times. The rearrangement links TRBV28 to TRBJ1-5; D ambiguous. The CDR3 totals 11 residues. The V end lost 2 bases, the J end lost 7 bases, and 3 bases lay between the germline ends. Germline CDR1 MDHEN, CDR2 SYDVKM. The DNA for the CDR3 is TGTGCCAGCAGTTTACGCCAGCCCCAGCATTTT. Its protein is CASSLRQPQHF.

V gene TRBV11-2 combines with J gene TRBJ2-7; D gene ambiguous. Germline V gives CDR1 SGHAT, CDR2 FQNNGV. CDR3 size: 11 residues. Trimming removed 6 bases at V and 6 bases at J, with 9 bases between. The CDR3 loop is CASRQIIEQYF. CDR3 nucleotide sequence: TGTGCCAGCAGGCAGATCATCGAGCAGTACTTC. Variable domain in full (rest from reference TRBV11-2 and TRBJ2-7): EAGVAQSPRYKIIEKRQSVAFWCNPISGHATLYWYQQILGQGPKLLIQFQNNGVVDDSQLPKDRFSAERLKGVDSTLKIQPAKLEDSAVYLCASRQIIEQYFGPGTRLTVT.

V and J are TRBV4-1 and TRBJ1-3; D is possibly TRBD1 (6 bases). The V gene's germline CDR1 is MGHRA and CDR2 YSYEKL. V dropped 0 bases and J dropped 2 bases, with 8 bases sitting between them. This CDR3 contains 15 residues. For the CDR3, the DNA is TGCGCCAGCAGCCAAGAGTGGGGGCCTGGAAACACCATATATTTT. It is translated as CASSQEWGPGNTIYF.

This sequence joins TRBV2 and TRBJ1-5; 7 positions agree with TRBD1. Unmatched junction bases numbered 5, after V lost 3 bases and J lost 6 bases. The germline V gene has CDR1 SNHLY and CDR2 FYNNEI. The CDR3 is 14 residues long. CDR3 amino acids: CASSEGQRAQPQHF. Here the CDR3 DNA reads TGTGCCAGCAGTGAGGGACAGAGGGCTCAGCCCCAGCATTTT.

V is TRBV12-3 or TRBV12-4 and J is TRBJ2-2; D not certain. The V gene lost 3 bases and the J gene lost 7 bases, with 6 bases spanning the gap. The CDR3 is 12 amino acids. The CDR3 is CASSFVHGELFF. DNA for the CDR3: TGTGCCAGCAGTTTCGTCCACGGGGAGCTGTTTTTT.

V gene TRBV9 combines with J gene TRBJ1-3; the D is unclear. With 1 base removed from V and 2 bases from J, the gap between germline ends came to 7 bases. Germline values: CDR1 SGDLS, CDR2 YYNGEE. CDR3 length: 14 amino acids. The CDR3 sequence: CASSVSYAGNTIYF. The CDR3 DNA follows: TGTGCCAGCAGCGTATCCTACGCTGGAAACACCATATATTTT.

The rearrangement joins TRBV5-1 to TRBJ2-7, with 8 bases lining up with TRBD1. The CDR3 has 15 residues. V lost 0 bases, J lost 3 bases, and 5 bases stayed unmatched. Per germline, CDR1 SGHRS and CDR2 YFSETQ. CDR3 nucleotides: TGCGCCAGCAGCTTGGGGGGACAGGCAAACTACGAGCAGTACTTC. This codes for CASSLGGQANYEQYF.

The chain couples TRBV3-1 (or the pseudogene TRBV3-2) to TRBJ1-1; D remains ambiguous. The V gene lost 4 bases and the J gene lost 4 bases, with 19 bases spanning the gap. Per the germline V gene, CDR1 is LGHDT and CDR2 is YNNKEL (reference sequence). This CDR3 contains 16 residues. CDR3 nucleotide sequence: TGTGCCAGCAGCCTCCGGTCTTTCGCCCCAGGCACTGAAGCTTTCTTT. As protein: CASSLRSFAPGTEAFF.

The chain links TRBV5-4 to TRBJ1-1; D not certain. In germline, CDR1 is SGHNT, CDR2 YYREEE (reference sequence). The V and J ends lost 4 bases and 1 base respectively, with 14 bases between them. CDR3 length equals 15 residues. Written as DNA, the CDR3 is TGTGCCAGCAGCCGTTGGCTGGGTTCGAACACTGAAGCTTTCTTT. Translated: CASSRWLGSNTEAFF.

This chain joins TRBV28 and TRBJ1-5, with D possibly being TRBD1 (5 bases). The CDR3 is made up of 15 amino acids. With 5 bases removed from V and 2 bases from J, the gap between germline ends came to 13 bases. Germline lookup yields CDR1 MDHEN and CDR2 SYDVKM. The CDR3 DNA reads as TGTGCCAGCAGTGAGTCGGGGGGGGGCAATCAGCCCCAGCATTTT. Encoded protein: CASSESGGGNQPQHF.

This sequence joins TRBV12-5 and TRBJ2-5; D gene ambiguous. V lost 4 bases and J 0 bases, leaving 3 bases between the germline ends. Germline assignment: CDR1 LGHNT and CDR2 FRNRAP. The CDR3 runs to 12 residues. CDR3 nucleotides: TGTGCTAGTGGTTCGAACCAAGAGACCCAGTACTTC. Amino acids: CASGSNQETQYF. Variable domain in full (rest from reference TRBV12-5 and TRBJ2-5): DARVTQTPRHKVTEMGQEVTMRCQPILGHNTVFWYRQTMMQGLELLAYFRNRAPLDDSGMPKDRFSAEMPDATLATLKIQPSEPRDSAVYFCASGSNQETQYFGPGTRLLVL.

This clone was seen a single time. The chain combines TRBV5-1 with TRBJ2-7; no firm D call. The CDR3 is 11 amino acids. V was trimmed by 3 bases and J by 4 bases, leaving 5 bases between them. CDR1 and CDR2 (germline): SGHRS, YFSETQ. The CDR3 sequence is CASSSRYEQYF. For the CDR3, the DNA is TGCGCCAGCAGCTCCCGTTACGAGCAGTACTTC.

The chain recombines TRBV12-3 or TRBV12-4 with TRBJ1-5, with D uncertain. This CDR3 has 13 amino acids. Trimming stripped 4 bases from V and 6 bases from J, with 10 bases between. CDR3 sequence (DNA): TGTGCCAGCAGTTCAACAGTGCGTCAGCCCCAGCATTTT. Translated, it gives CASSSTVRQPQHF.

The chain has TRBV24-1 and TRBJ2-1; perhaps TRBD2 as D (6 bases). The V end lost 0 bases, the J end lost 3 bases, and 11 bases lay between the germline ends. The CDR3 is 16 amino acids. Germline-derived CDR1 and CDR2 are KGHDR and SFDVKD. CDR3 in amino acids: CATSDLVPGDYNEQFF. In DNA form, the CDR3 reads TGTGCCACCAGTGATTTGGTACCGGGGGACTACAATGAGCAGTTCTTC.

The V call is TRBV30, the J call TRBJ2-1, with 8 nucleotides matching TRBD1. Germline-derived CDR1 and CDR2 are GTSNPN and SVGIG (reference sequence). V dropped 2 bases and J dropped 11; count of bases not matched to a gene: 11. The CDR3 totals 14 residues. DNA for the CDR3: TGTGCCTGGAGTAACCCGGGGCAGGGGGCGAAGCAGTTCTTC. It translates to CAWSNPGQGAKQFF.

This chain connects TRBV5-1 to TRBJ1-1; D might be TRBD1 (6 bases). CDR1 SGHRS and CDR2 YFSETQ come from the germline V gene. CDR3 length equals 14 residues. Trimming took off 1 base at V and 0 bases at J, with 7 bases between the two ends. The CDR3: CASSLTGLNTEAFF. Written as DNA, the CDR3 is TGCGCCAGCAGCTTGACAGGGTTGAACACTGAAGCTTTCTTT. Full variable domain (outside the CDR3, taken from reference TRBV5-1 and TRBJ1-1): KAGVTQTPRYLIKTRGQQVTLSCSPISGHRSVSWYQQTPGQGLQFLFEYFSETQRNKGNFPGRFSGRQFSNSRSEMNVSTLELGDSALYLCASSLTGLNTEAFFGQGTRLTVV.

The V gene is TRBV28, the J gene TRBJ1-2; 8 nucleotides match TRBD1. The germline CDR1 and CDR2 sequences are MDHEN and SYDVKM. Trimming at V came to 6 bases and at J to 8 bases, leaving 11 bases not matched to a gene. The CDR3 length is 14 residues. CDR3 nucleotide sequence: TGTGCCAGCAGATCCGCCCAGGGGGCGCGAGGCTACACCTTC. It encodes CASRSAQGARGYTF.

V usage is TRBV5-6 and J usage is TRBJ2-3; D is unresolved. V was trimmed by 1 base and J by 2 bases, leaving 5 bases between them. Germline assignment: CDR1 SGHDT and CDR2 YYEEEE. This CDR3 is built from 13 residues. CDR3 loop: CASSLHLTDTQYF. Written as DNA, the CDR3 is TGTGCCAGCAGCTTGCATCTCACAGATACGCAGTATTTT.

V is TRBV28 and J is TRBJ2-7; D assignment may be TRBD1 or TRBD2 (7 bases each). Trimming shortened V by 7 bases and J by 1 base, and 20 bases separated the two germline ends. Looked up from germline, CDR1 is MDHEN and CDR2 is SYDVKM. This CDR3 contains 16 residues. The CDR3 protein is CASTTGGGGLSYEQYF. The DNA for the CDR3 is TGTGCCAGCACCACCGGGGGAGGGGGCTTATCCTACGAGCAGTACTTC.